Shown below are 24 T cell receptor beta chains from a single sample sequenced in a study of blood T cells in healthy people across ages. The second PCR ran about 6 to 12 cycles with a sample-barcoded 5' primer and J-beta primers. One entry per CDR3 protein results from TCRdb running MiXCR on the 5' RACE reads. The sample records 1.5 million to 2 million distinct CDR3 sequences, about 35% being singletons. The sequencing sample was made of blood. The source of these receptors is a woman aged 25 to 39 in good health.

This clonotype was recorded only once. The rearrangement uses TRBV5-1 and TRBJ2-5; weak D call: TRBD2 (5 bases). Germline values: CDR1 SGHRS, CDR2 YFSETQ. This CDR3 has 14 amino acids. V was trimmed by 4 bases and J by 6 bases, leaving 16 bases between them. The DNA for the CDR3 is TGCGCCAGCAGCGAACCTCGGGGTGGCAAGACCCAGTACTTC. The encoded protein is CASSEPRGGKTQYF.

A few counts support this clonotype. CDR3 amino acids: CASRAGLAGVGEQYF. CDR3 sequence (DNA): TGTGCCAGCAGGGCAGGACTAGCGGGAGTAGGCGAGCAGTACTTC. This sequence joins TRBV27 and TRBJ2-4; 13 positions match TRBD2. Near its end, the DNA agrees better with TRBJ2-7, so the J call may be wrong. Germline V gene sequence: CDR1 MNHEY, CDR2 SMNVEV (reference sequence). There are 15 residues in the CDR3.

The count of this clonotype is one. With a much larger clone just one base away, this may be a read error. The rearrangement links TRBV4-1 to TRBJ2-7; D might be TRBD1 (5 bases). Germline lookup yields CDR1 MGHRA and CDR2 YSYEKL. The CDR3 is made up of 15 amino acids. V dropped 1 base and J dropped 3 bases, with 13 bases sitting between them. Written as DNA, the CDR3 is TGCGCCAGCAGCCAAGGGGTAGGGGTAAGCTACGAGCAGTACTTC. Its translation: CASSQGVGVSYEQYF.

The chain recombines TRBV28 with TRBJ2-3; TRBD1 is a possible D gene (6 bases). The ends were cut back, 5 bases at V and 8 bases at J, with 11 bases in the middle. The CDR3 covers 12 residues. Germline V CDR1 and CDR2: MDHEN, SYDVKM. The DNA of the CDR3 is TGTGCCAGCAGTACCGGACAGCCTACGCAGTATTTT. This translates into CASSTGQPTQYF.

This clonotype was observed at least ten times. CDR3 residues: CASSRDSIYEQYF. CDR3 DNA sequence: TGTGCCAGCAGCCGGGACAGTATCTACGAGCAGTACTTC. The chain carries TRBV7-3 and TRBJ2-7; 7 nucleotides line up with TRBD1. Germline lookup yields CDR1 SGHTA and CDR2 FQGTGA. J gave up 3 bases and V 5 bases, and 4 bases lay outside the gene matches. The length of the CDR3 is 13 residues.

This clonotype was seen only a few times. The V and J genes are TRBV3-1 and TRBJ2-4; a possible D gene is TRBD2 (6 bases). The CDR3 is 20 amino acids. CDR1 and CDR2 (germline): LGHDT, YNNKEL (reference sequence). V was shortened by 4 bases and J by 0 bases, with 25 bases between the two germline ends. The CDR3 region has the DNA TGTGCCAGCAGCCTAACCTTCCAAGCGGGCACGACACTAGCCAAAAACATTCAGTACTTC. Translation gives CASSLTFQAGTTLAKNIQYF. Drawing the rest from reference TRBV3-1 and TRBJ2-4, the complete variable domain is DTAVSQTPKYLVTQMGNDKSIKCEQNLGHDTMYWYKQDSKKFLKIMFSYNNKELIINETVPNRFSPKSPDKAHLNLHINSLELGDSAVYFCASSLTFQAGTTLAKNIQYFGAGTRLSVL.

The table lists this clonotype with a few counts. The chain combines TRBV27 with TRBJ1-5; 7 bases map to TRBD1. The germline gives CDR1 MNHEY, CDR2 SMNVEV (reference sequence). After removal of 8 bases from V and 7 bases from J, the junction contained 5 bases not matched to a gene. This CDR3 contains 12 residues. The CDR3 is CASRQGAQPQHF. CDR3 bases: TGTGCCAGCCGACAGGGTGCCCAGCCCCAGCATTTT.

The V and J genes are TRBV6-1 and TRBJ2-1; 12 bases map to TRBD2. The CDR3 totals 16 residues. Trimming removed 5 bases from V and 8 bases from J; junction bases left unmatched: 10. Germline lookup yields CDR1 MNHNS and CDR2 SASEGT. CDR3 sequence reads: CASSQLAGGSGDEQFF. CDR3 DNA sequence: TGTGCCAGCAGTCAGCTAGCGGGAGGGTCGGGCGATGAGCAGTTCTTC.

This sequence joins TRBV25-1 and TRBJ2-5; possible D gene TRBD1, 6 bases. V lost 3 bases, J lost 5 bases, and 13 bases lay in between. The germline V gene has CDR1 MGHDK and CDR2 SYGVNS. This CDR3 has 14 residues. The CDR3 sequence is CASSDQGPKETQYF. For the CDR3, the DNA is TGTGCCAGCAGTGATCAGGGGCCCAAGGAGACCCAGTACTTC.

A few counts support this clonotype. J is TRBJ2-5 and V is TRBV10-2; 9 bases agree with TRBD2. The CDR3 runs to 17 residues. Losses at the gene ends were 4 bases for V and 1 base for J; bases not matched to a gene: 10. Germline V CDR1 and CDR2: WSHSY, SAAADI. The CDR3 region has the DNA TGCGCCAGCAGTGCGTTAGCGGGAGAAATCTTCCAAGAGACCCAGTACTTC. It translates to CASSALAGEIFQETQYF.

This chain uses TRBV6-1 with TRBJ1-1; 9 bases line up with TRBD1. With V trimmed by 5 bases and J by 1 base, 8 bases remained unmatched. In germline, CDR1 is MNHNS, CDR2 SASEGT. The CDR3 loop spans 16 amino acids. CDR3: CASSPGQGPWNTEAFF. CDR3 nucleotide sequence: TGTGCCAGCAGTCCGGGACAGGGTCCATGGAACACTGAAGCTTTCTTT.

As DNA, the CDR3 is TGTGCCAGCAGCCAACCGCAGGGAAGCACTGAAGCTTTCTTT. It yields the protein CASSQPQGSTEAFF. V is TRBV3-1 and J is TRBJ1-1; D perhaps matches TRBD1 (5 bases). The CDR3 consists of 14 residues. The germline V and J ends were trimmed by 2 bases and 4 bases, with 11 bases remaining between them. Germline lookup yields CDR1 LGHDT and CDR2 YNNKEL (reference sequence).

This clonotype was seen only a few times. The chain couples TRBV4-1 to TRBJ2-2; D is ambiguous. V was cut by 0 bases and J by 6 bases, with 14 bases left in between. This CDR3 is 16 amino acids long. Looked up from germline, CDR1 is MGHRA and CDR2 is YSYEKL. CDR3 DNA: TGCGCCAGCAGCCAAGATTCATTGTCAGCACCCGGGGAGCTGTTTTTT. This encodes CASSQDSLSAPGELFF.

The chain carries TRBV20-1 and TRBJ1-2, with 7 nucleotides matching TRBD1. V was pared by 6 bases and J by 6 bases, with 13 bases of the junction left unmatched. The CDR3 totals 14 residues. The germline V gene has CDR1 DFQATT and CDR2 SNEGSKA (reference sequence). CDR3 amino acids: CSAKQGQNLDGYTF. CDR3 DNA sequence: TGCAGTGCCAAACAGGGACAGAATTTAGATGGCTACACCTTC.

As regards this clonotype: A much larger clonotype is one base distant, so this may be a read error. J is TRBJ2-5 and V is TRBV4-2; D may be TRBD2 (6 bases). Per the germline V gene, CDR1 is LGHNA and CDR2 is YNFKEQ. The CDR3 sequence is 15 residues long. The ends were cut back, 1 base at V and 2 bases at J, with 11 bases in the middle. The CDR3: CASSQVWRGQETQYF. The CDR3 region has the DNA TGTGCCAGCAGCCAAGTCTGGCGGGGACAAGAGACCCAGTACTTC.

This rearrangement joins TRBV7-3 to TRBJ2-5; TRBD1 agrees at 10 bases. The V segment lost 5 bases and the J segment 5 bases; nucleotides outside the gene matches: 11. The CDR3 loop spans 16 amino acids. The germline gives CDR1 SGHTA, CDR2 FQGTGA. CDR3 loop: CASSRTGQGGGETQYF. The CDR3 nucleotides read TGTGCCAGCAGCCGGACCGGACAGGGGGGCGGGGAGACCCAGTACTTC. The whole variable domain, remainder taken from reference TRBV7-3 and TRBJ2-5, is GAGVSQTPSNKVTEKGKYVELRCDPISGHTALYWYRQSLGQGPEFLIYFQGTGAADDSGLPNDRFFAVRPEGSVSTLKIQRTERGDSAVYLCASSRTGQGGGETQYFGPGTRLLVL.

The CDR3, as DNA: TGCAGTGCTACCCAACAGGCATCCTCTGGGGCCAACGTCCTGACTTTC. This codes for CSATQQASSGANVLTF. The chain recombines TRBV20-1 with TRBJ2-6; D might be TRBD1 (5 bases). CDR3 length: 16 residues. V was trimmed by 4 bases and J by 0 bases, leaving 13 bases between them. The germline CDR1 and CDR2 sequences are DFQATT and SNEGSKA (reference sequence).

For the CDR3, the DNA is TGTGCCAGCATCCTGACTAGCGGGGTCTTAGATACGCAGTATTTT. Protein product: CASILTSGVLDTQYF. This chain uses TRBV7-9 with TRBJ2-3; 11 bases line up with TRBD2. Germline CDR1 reads SEHNR; CDR2 reads FQNEAQ (reference sequence). The CDR3 is 15 residues long. The J segment lost 5 bases and the V segment lost 7 bases, leaving 8 bases of the junction unmatched.

This clonotype was counted between two and nine times. This chain joins TRBV15 and TRBJ2-7; 11 bases map to TRBD2. V lost 8 bases to trimming and J lost 2 bases; unmatched junction nucleotides: 2. This CDR3 spans 13 amino acids. CDR1 is LNHNV, CDR2 YYDKDF, per germline (reference sequence). The CDR3 DNA reads TGTGCCACCGCGGGACTAGCGGCCTACGAGCAGTACTTC. It encodes CATAGLAAYEQYF.

This clonotype came up a few times. V is TRBV28 and J is TRBJ2-7; 7 bases are shared with TRBD2. CDR1 and CDR2 (germline): MDHEN, SYDVKM. Trimming took 3 bases from V and 3 from J; bases not matched to a gene: 14. This CDR3 region has 17 residues. The CDR3 sequence is CASSFGPKLAESYEQYF. CDR3 sequence (DNA): TGTGCCAGCAGTTTCGGACCTAAGCTAGCGGAAAGCTACGAGCAGTACTTC.

J is TRBJ1-2 and V is TRBV12-3 or TRBV12-4, with a possible D match to TRBD1 (5 bases). CDR3 length: 15 amino acids. Trimming took off 6 bases at V and 8 bases at J, with 22 bases between the two ends. The CDR3 loop reads CASSLLIGGFDGYTF. CDR3 nucleotides: TGTGCCAGCAGCCTATTAATCGGGGGGTTTGACGGCTACACCTTC.

V and J are TRBV27 and TRBJ1-2; TRBD1 is a possible D gene (6 bases). Germline V gene lookup returns CDR1 MNHEY and CDR2 SMNVEV (reference sequence). The CDR3 spans 12 residues. V lost 6 bases and J 11 bases, leaving 16 bases between the germline ends. The CDR3 loop is CASSNNRVAYTF. CDR3 coding DNA: TGTGCCAGCAGCAACAACAGGGTCGCTTACACCTTC.

Points on this clonotype: Mismatch with germline at one junction end may stem from a read error. The CDR3 region is CASSLSGADQETRYF. CDR3 DNA: TGTGCCAGCAGTTTGAGTGGGGCGGACCAAGAGACCCGGTACTTC. The chain combines TRBV27 with TRBJ2-5; the D gene is possibly TRBD1 (5 bases). Per the germline V gene, CDR1 is MNHEY and CDR2 is SMNVEV (reference sequence). CDR3 length: 15 amino acids.

This clonotype was detected many times. The rearrangement uses TRBV4-2 and TRBJ2-5; weak D call: TRBD2 (5 bases). Germline CDR1 is LGHNA and CDR2 is YNFKEQ. The V and J ends lost 2 bases and 7 bases respectively, with 14 bases between them. The CDR3 sequence is 14 residues long. CDR3 in DNA: TGTGCCAGCAGCCAATCGGGCCATGAGGGGACCCAGTACTTC. It is translated as CASSQSGHEGTQYF.